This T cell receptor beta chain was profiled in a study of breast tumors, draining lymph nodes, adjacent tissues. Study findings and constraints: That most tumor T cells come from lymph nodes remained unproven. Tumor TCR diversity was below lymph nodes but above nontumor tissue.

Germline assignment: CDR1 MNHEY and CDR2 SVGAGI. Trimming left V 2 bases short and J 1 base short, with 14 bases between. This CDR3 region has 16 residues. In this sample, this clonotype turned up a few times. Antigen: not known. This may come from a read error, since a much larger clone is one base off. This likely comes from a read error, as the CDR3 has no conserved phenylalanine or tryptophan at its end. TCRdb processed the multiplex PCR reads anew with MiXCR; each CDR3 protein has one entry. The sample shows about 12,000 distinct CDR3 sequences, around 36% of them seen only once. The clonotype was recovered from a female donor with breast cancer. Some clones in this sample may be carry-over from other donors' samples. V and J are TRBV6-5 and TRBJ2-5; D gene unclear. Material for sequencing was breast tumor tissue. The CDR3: CASSYRHTVFQETQYL. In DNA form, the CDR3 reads TGTGCCAGCAGTTACCGACACACAGTTTTCCAAGAGACCCAGTACCTC.